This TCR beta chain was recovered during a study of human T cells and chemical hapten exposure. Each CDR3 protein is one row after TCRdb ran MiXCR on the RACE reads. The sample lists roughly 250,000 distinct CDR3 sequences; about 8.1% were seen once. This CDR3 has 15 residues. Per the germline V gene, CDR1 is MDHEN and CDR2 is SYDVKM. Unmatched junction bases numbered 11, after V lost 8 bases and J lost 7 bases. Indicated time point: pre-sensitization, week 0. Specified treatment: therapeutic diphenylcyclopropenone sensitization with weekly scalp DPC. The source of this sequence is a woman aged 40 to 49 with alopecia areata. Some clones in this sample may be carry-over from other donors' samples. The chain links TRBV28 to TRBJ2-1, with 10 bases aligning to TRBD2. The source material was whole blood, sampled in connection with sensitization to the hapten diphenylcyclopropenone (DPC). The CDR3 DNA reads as TGTGCCAGCTTTCCCGGGACTAGCGAGGGGAATGAGCAGTTCTTC. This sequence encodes CASFPGTSEGNEQFF.